The rows below give T cell receptor beta chains drawn from one sample of a study of metastatic and nonmetastatic thyroid tumors. Using MiXCR, TCRdb re-called clones from the PCR reads. This sample has under 35,000 clones; about 18% occur once, and the top ten carry approximately 4.6%. The sequencing sample was made of blood. All receptors derive from a female donor with papillary thyroid cancer or a benign thyroid nodule (not recorded which). Some clones in this sample may be carry-over from other donors' samples. The CDR3 runs from the conserved cysteine through the conserved F or W. Fields, in order: J gene, clone size, D gene, V gene, CDR3 protein, CDR3 DNA. D genes are given only for firm matches. Size is stated for part of the rows, as once, few or many counts, or as a class when the clone is expanded.

TRBJ2-3 - - TRBV11-2 CASSLDGGAVSTDTQYF TGTGCCAGCAGCTTAGACGGGGGTGCAGTAAGCACAGATACGCAGTATTTT
TRBJ2-1 many - TRBV29-1 CSVGDTYNEQFF TGCAGCGTCGGGGACACCTACAATGAGCAGTTCTTC
TRBJ2-2 many - TRBV6-1 CASLLVQVTGELFF TGTGCCAGCCTTCTGGTCCAGGTCACCGGGGAGCTGTTTTTT
TRBJ2-5 many - TRBV9 CASSAFGETQYF TGTGCCAGCAGCGCCTTTGGGGAGACCCAGTACTTC
TRBJ2-1 many TRBD2 TRBV12-3/TRBV12-4 CASNLLTSGRDYNEQFF TGTGCCAGCAATTTGCTGACTAGCGGGAGGGACTACAATGAGCAGTTCTTC
TRBJ2-7 many - TRBV5-1 CASSLVVAREQYF TGCGCCAGCAGCTTGGTGGTGGCCCGCGAGCAGTACTTC
TRBJ2-3 many TRBD1 TRBV20-1 CSAGQGATDTQYF TGCAGTGCCGGACAGGGGGCCACAGATACGCAGTATTTT
TRBJ2-7 once TRBD2 TRBV7-2 CARSLREREGYERYF TGTGCCAGAAGCCTCCGGGAGCGGGAGGGTTACGAGCGGTACTTC
TRBJ2-5 many - TRBV6-6 CASSYPSSSSQETQYF TGTGCCAGCAGTTACCCGAGCAGCAGCAGCCAAGAGACCCAGTACTTC
TRBJ2-5 few - TRBV6-2/TRBV6-3 CASSYGAPLGQDTQYF TGTGCCAGCAGTTACGGAGCGCCGTTGGGGCAAGATACCCAGTACTTC
TRBJ1-1 - - TRBV6-4 CASSDSILLGPRTEAFF TGTGCCAGCAGTGACTCGATCCTCCTGGGGCCCCGGACTGAAGCTTTCTTT